This record concerns one TCR beta chain sequence. Its matching antigen is unknown. Into CD45RA+ naive and CD45RA-negative memory subsets, the CD4+ cells were split. Some clones are missing from TCRdb's copy, which holds only in-frame ones; the method was immunoSEQ multiplex PCR. This table has about 1 million clones, 75% appearing once. This specimen belongs to a study of shared clonotypes between healthy human individuals. At the level of the study: A couple of female and a few male donors aged 18 to 49 were enrolled. A donor's plate count was three for CD4 naive and three for CD4 memory; CD8 naive had two and CD8 memory one. Study results and limitations: On the whole, naive subsets had larger estimated richness than memory subsets had.

There are 13 residues in the CDR3. J was trimmed by 8 bases and V by 6 bases; bases with no gene match: 7. Germline CDR1 and CDR2: MNHEY and SVGAGI. The specimen sequenced was memory CD4+ T cells sorted from blood. The subset is: CD45RA-negative fraction. The sequence came from a man aged 18 to 30 in good health. This chain links TRBV6-5 with TRBJ1-2; 9 bases align to TRBD1. CDR3 in DNA: TGTGCCAGCAGGCAAGGGACAGGGCGCGGCTACACCTTC. Translation gives CASRQGTGRGYTF.